The 19 T cell receptor beta chains listed next were all sequenced from one sample in a study of early T cells in non-severe SARS-CoV-2 infection. TCRdb itself ran the 5' RACE reads through MiXCR, one entry per CDR3 protein. The table shows 25,000 to 35,000 distinct CDR3 sequences, with around 4% occurring only once. The specimen sequenced was whole blood. The source of these receptors is an adult who was a healthcare worker with PCR-confirmed SARS-CoV-2 infection or an uninfected control (not recorded which).

This clonotype has a handful of counts. The chain is built from TRBV7-2 and TRBJ2-7; TRBD2 is a possible D gene (6 bases). This CDR3 comprises 15 residues. CDR1 is SGHTA and CDR2 is FQGNSA in the germline V gene. Trimming took 1 base from V and 3 from J, leaving 13 bases between them. CDR3 in DNA: TGTGCCAGCAGCTTAGAGGGCGGACTATTCTACGAGCAGTACTTC. Its translation is CASSLEGGLFYEQYF.

This clonotype was detected many times. The rearrangement uses TRBV20-1 and TRBJ1-1, with TRBD1 matching 9 bases. Trimming cost V 5 bases and J 6 bases; bases outside gene matches: 10. Per the germline V gene, CDR1 is DFQATT and CDR2 is SNEGSKA (reference sequence). The CDR3 loop spans 14 amino acids. As DNA, the CDR3 is TGCAGTGCTGGCAAACAGGGGGCGACGGCTGAAGCTTTCTTT. Its protein product is CSAGKQGATAEAFF.

This clonotype has at least ten counts. This chain links TRBV5-1 with TRBJ2-1, with a tentative D call TRBD2 (5 bases). This CDR3 has 14 residues. V dropped 6 bases and J dropped 8 bases, with 18 bases sitting between them. Looked up from germline, CDR1 is SGHRS and CDR2 is YFSETQ. CDR3 in amino acids: CASMLGIIGDEQFF. The CDR3 DNA follows: TGCGCCAGCATGCTCGGGATCATCGGGGATGAGCAGTTCTTC.

This clonotype was seen ten or more times. The V gene is TRBV4-2, the J gene TRBJ2-3; 11 bases agree with TRBD1. In germline, CDR1 is LGHNA, CDR2 YNFKEQ. The CDR3 has 16 residues. V was clipped by 1 base and J by 3 bases; unmatched bases: 3. The CDR3 DNA sequence: TGTGCCAGCAGCCAAGCCGGACAGGGGGCGACAGATACGCAGTATTTT. It yields the protein CASSQAGQGATDTQYF.

The chain has TRBV5-1 and TRBJ2-3; TRBD2 aligns across 10 bases. This CDR3 comprises 15 residues. The V gene end was trimmed by 4 bases and the J gene end by 5 bases; junction bases not matched to a gene: 7. CDR1 is SGHRS and CDR2 is YFSETQ in the germline V gene. In nucleotides, the CDR3 is TGCGCCAGCAGCATGAGCGGGAGGGCCGGAGATACGCAGTATTTT. Protein product: CASSMSGRAGDTQYF.

This clonotype was counted ten times or more. This chain connects TRBV6-4 to TRBJ2-3; D not certain. V was cut by 3 bases and J by 0 bases, with 4 bases left in between. CDR1 MRHNA and CDR2 SNTAGT come from the germline V gene. The CDR3 length is 13 residues. The CDR3 protein is CASSERSTDTQYF. CDR3 DNA: TGTGCCAGCAGTGAGCGGAGCACAGATACGCAGTATTTT.

In this sample, this clonotype turned up many times. This chain connects TRBV28 to TRBJ2-2; no firm D call. V lost 7 bases, J lost 2 bases, and 20 bases lay in between. The length of the CDR3 is 17 residues. Germline CDR1 is MDHEN and CDR2 is SYDVKM. The CDR3 bases are TGTGCCAGCACCATGCCCCTAACCTTTAAAAACACCGGGGAGCTGTTTTTT. This encodes CASTMPLTFKNTGELFF.

This clonotype was counted ten times or more. The chain uses TRBV11-1 and TRBJ2-1; TRBD2 matches at 9 bases. The CDR3 runs 19 residues. From germline, CDR1 is SGHAT and CDR2 FQDESV (reference sequence). The V gene end was trimmed by 5 bases and the J gene end by 0 bases; junction bases not matched to a gene: 14. This CDR3 reads CASSTRTAGGGSSYNEQFF. The CDR3, as DNA: TGTGCCAGCAGCACCCGTACAGCGGGAGGAGGTAGCTCCTACAATGAGCAGTTCTTC. Full variable domain (rest looked up from reference TRBV11-1 and TRBJ2-1): EAEVAQSPRYKITEKSQAVAFWCDPISGHATLYWYRQILGQGPELLVQFQDESVVDDSQLPKDRFSAERLKGVDSTLKIQPAELGDSAMYLCASSTRTAGGGSSYNEQFFGPGTRLTVL.

The CDR3 nucleotides are TGTGCCAGCAGAAAAAGACTAGCGGGAGGGCTGTACAATGAGCAGTTCTTC. Translating gives CASRKRLAGGLYNEQFF. This chain connects TRBV12-3 or TRBV12-4 to TRBJ2-1, with 14 bases matching TRBD2. J lost 4 bases, V lost 6 bases, and 8 bases had no gene match. The CDR3 sequence is 17 residues long.

This clonotype was picked up many times. The gene calls are TRBV7-9 and TRBJ2-3; the match to TRBD2 covers 10 bases. Per germline, CDR1 SEHNR and CDR2 FQNEAQ (reference sequence). The V gene end was trimmed by 4 bases and the J gene end by 3 bases; junction bases not matched to a gene: 4. There are 15 residues in the CDR3. CDR3 sequence reads: CASSWETSGTDTQYF. CDR3 bases: TGTGCCAGCAGCTGGGAGACTAGCGGGACAGATACGCAGTATTTT.

Notes on this clonotype: This may arise from a read error, as a much more abundant clone is one base away. CDR3 nucleotide sequence: TGCGCCAGCAGTGGTGGGAAACGGAACGATGAGCAGTTCTTC. Protein: CASSGGKRNDEQFF. The gene calls are TRBV5-1 and TRBJ2-1; unclear D gene. The CDR3 loop spans 14 amino acids. The germline CDR1 and CDR2 sequences are SGHRS and YFSETQ. V shed 5 bases and J shed 8 bases, with 17 bases lying between them.

This clonotype has at least ten counts. The V call is TRBV29-1, the J call TRBJ1-1, with TRBD1 matching over 8 bases. Trimming took 3 bases from V and 6 from J; bases not matched to a gene: 6. Germline values: CDR1 SQVTM, CDR2 ANQGSEA. This CDR3 contains 13 residues. The CDR3 loop is CSVEGQAGAEAFF. CDR3 in DNA: TGCAGCGTTGAGGGACAGGCCGGGGCTGAAGCTTTCTTT.

Note on this clonotype: One end of the junction fails to match germline, which may point to a read error. V usage is TRBV29-1 and J usage is TRBJ1-1; D is unresolved. The CDR3 totals 9 residues. From germline, CDR1 is SQVTM and CDR2 ANQGSEA. CDR3 bases: TGCAGCGTTGAAGATCTTAAGGCATTT. This gives the protein CSVEDLKAF.

The chain is built from TRBV3-1 and TRBJ2-7; D is ambiguous. V dropped 1 base and J dropped 4 bases, with 2 bases sitting between them. This CDR3 region has 11 residues. The germline V gene encodes CDR1 LGHDT and CDR2 YNNKEL (reference sequence). The CDR3 nucleotides read TGTGCCAGCAGCCAAGGGTACGAGCAGTACTTC. This gives the protein CASSQGYEQYF.

This clonotype came up many times. The chain joins TRBV20-1 to TRBJ2-7; tentatively, D is TRBD2 (5 bases). Trimming took off 5 bases at V and 2 bases at J, with 19 bases between the two ends. This CDR3 comprises 15 residues. CDR1 is DFQATT and CDR2 is SNEGSKA in the germline V gene (reference sequence). The CDR3 nucleotides are TGCAGTGCTCCCACCCACGGGGTTATACCCTACGAGCAGTACTTC. Its protein product is CSAPTHGVIPYEQYF.

This clonotype is judged medium-sized. CDR3 DNA sequence: TGTGCCAGCTCACCACCGGCGGGTAGTAGAGAGACCCAGTACTTC. It specifies CASSPPAGSRETQYF. The V call is TRBV18, the J call TRBJ2-5; D is possibly TRBD2 (5 bases). Germline-derived CDR1 and CDR2 are KGHSH and LQKENI. This CDR3 spans 15 amino acids. With 0 bases removed from V and 4 bases from J, the gap between germline ends came to 12 bases.

This clonotype was detected many times. The CDR3 nucleotides read TGTGCCAGCAGCTTAACAGGGAGGTTAGAGACCCAGTACTTC. Translated: CASSLTGRLETQYF. The chain joins TRBV7-6 to TRBJ2-5; either TRBD1 or TRBD2 may supply D (6 bases each). The CDR3 contains 14 residues. The V end lost 2 bases, the J end lost 4 bases, and 11 bases lay between the germline ends. Per germline, CDR1 SGHVS and CDR2 FNYEAQ. The variable domain in full, completed from reference TRBV7-6 and TRBJ2-5, reads GAGVSQSPRYKVTKRGQDVALRCDPISGHVSLYWYRQALGQGPEFLTYFNYEAQQDKSGLPNDRFSAERPEGSISTLTIQRTEQRDSAMYRCASSLTGRLETQYFGPGTRLLVL.

This clonotype occurred many times. The rearrangement uses TRBV7-9 and TRBJ2-5; D uncertain. CDR3 length equals 11 residues. Germline V lookup: CDR1 SEHNR, CDR2 FQNEAQ (reference sequence). V was trimmed by 6 bases and J by 11 bases, leaving 13 bases between them. For the CDR3, the DNA is TGTGCCAGCAGAGAAGGTGCCCCACAGTACTTC. It encodes CASREGAPQYF.

Ten or more counts support this clonotype. The chain joins TRBV11-2 to TRBJ2-7; D ambiguous. The CDR3 is 15 residues long. V lost 0 bases to trimming and J lost 4 bases, with 13 bases between them. Germline values: CDR1 SGHAT, CDR2 FQNNGV. The CDR3 DNA reads as TGTGCCAGCAGCTTAGATAGAGGATGGTGGTACGAGCAGTACGTC. Translated: CASSLDRGWWYEQYV.